The present entry profiles one TCR beta chain with its context. It has no known antigen specificity. Per-base quality was not reported, and no clone a single base away is much larger than it. The TCR beta CDR3 regions were amplified from the RNA transcripts. The first round of RT-PCR for the TCR CDR3 was performed with the HTBI primer set and the Qiagen OneStep RT-PCR kit. Libraries were constructed in a second round of multiplex PCR, after which size selection and purification were carried out. Libraries were sequenced paired-end with 100 bp reads on an Illumina HiSeq2000. In the source study's methods: Raw data were processed with SOAPnuke, discarding reads with adapters, uncalled bases, mean Phred below 15, or no exact constant-primer or identifier match. COPE v1.2.5 was used to merge high-quality paired reads, and clonotypes were defined as unique nucleotide sequences. Clonotypes were aligned to IMGT TRBV, TRBD and TRBJ reference segments using MiTCR v1.1. The analysis was restricted to V-J combinations with a frequency above 0.0001, which together covered 99.2% of the repertoires. The TCS score was defined as F50 (clonal expansion) divided by E x V (chaos), with BLOSUM62-based TCRdist calculated between CDR3 peptides within each V-J. Welch's t-statistics and random forest reduced 514 V-J features to roughly 13, which were used in a naive Bayes classifier (R e1071). TCRdb reworked the public reads: Q25 trimming with fastp, MiXCR clone assembly, productive beta chains retained. Rows are unified per CDR3 protein, each entry keeping the most common DNA and genes. TCRdb, not the authors, supplied the V and J calls. The sample includes about 500,000 distinct CDR3 sequences, with more than 15% observed a single time. The ten largest clones take up roughly 29% of the sample.

Moderately to severely active disease, a Clinical Activity Score of at least 3, a NOSPECS grade of at least 4, and a duration under 3 months were present in ophthalmopathy patients. Any patient with an uncontrolled infection, another autoimmune disease, pregnancy or lactation was excluded. Clinical symptoms, serum thyroxine and TRAb, thyroid ultrasound, and orbital computed tomography formed the basis for the diagnoses. PBMCs were separated from under 11 ml of fresh peripheral blood using Ficoll-Paque density gradient centrifugation. Total RNA was extracted using Trizol reagent, and RNA quality was assessed on an Agilent 2100 Bioanalyzer. From cysteine to phenylalanine, the CDR3 is 14 amino acids long. The kept DNA is CDR3 alone, 42 bases in frame from the first base. From the germline V gene, CDR1 is SNHLY and CDR2 is FYNNEI. V is clipped by 5 bases and J by 10 bases, and the sequence between their germline boundaries is 18 bases long.

The source of the sample is a study of T cells in Graves' hyperthyroidism and ophthalmopathy (dated by TCRdb to about 2019). At the level of the whole study: Peripheral blood samples were taken at the time of initial diagnosis, prior to any treatment. In addition, the study compared T-cell repertoires in thyroid tissue and in blood from a handful of Graves' hyperthyroidism patients. After sampling, hyperthyroidism patients received methimazole starting at 30 mg daily, and ophthalmopathy patients received high-dose intravenous methylprednisolone. For training and testing, the 100 or so patients in the discovery cohort were randomly divided in a 7:3 ratio. TCR Vbeta CDR3 sequencing of 120 to 150 peripheral blood samples (43 ophthalmopathy, 75 hyperthyroidism and roughly 17 progressor patients) is reported in the paper. To identify distinguishing TCR V-J signatures, a discovery cohort of about 100 patients was used, comprising some 43 with Graves' ophthalmopathy and some 60 with stable Graves' hyperthyroidism. An independent validation cohort of about 20 hyperthyroidism patients and about 16 patients who later progressed to ophthalmopathy tested prospective prediction of ophthalmopathy.

Summary of the overall study and its limitations: No statistical method was used to set the sample size in advance, and investigators knew the group allocation. Ophthalmopathy was separated from stable hyperthyroidism by a 13 V-J signature model, with 85% to 90% sensitivity and about 81% specificity obtained in cross-validation and 80%/75% obtained in testing. Most expanded thyroid clonotypes (frequency above 0.001) were also found in blood, which suggests that blood repertoires may mirror thyroid immune responses. In validation, the model predicted progression to ophthalmopathy with approximately 70% sensitivity and roughly 75% specificity, a median of approximately 6.7 months before onset.

The V and J segments used are TRBV2 and TRBJ1-5, with the D gene uncertain. The TCR originated in a woman between 25 and 40 years old with Graves' ophthalmopathy. The material sequenced was blood. The DNA reads as follows: TGTGCCAGCAGTCCCACGGAGACTTTTTTACCCCAGCATTTT. This translates into CASSPTETFLPQHF.